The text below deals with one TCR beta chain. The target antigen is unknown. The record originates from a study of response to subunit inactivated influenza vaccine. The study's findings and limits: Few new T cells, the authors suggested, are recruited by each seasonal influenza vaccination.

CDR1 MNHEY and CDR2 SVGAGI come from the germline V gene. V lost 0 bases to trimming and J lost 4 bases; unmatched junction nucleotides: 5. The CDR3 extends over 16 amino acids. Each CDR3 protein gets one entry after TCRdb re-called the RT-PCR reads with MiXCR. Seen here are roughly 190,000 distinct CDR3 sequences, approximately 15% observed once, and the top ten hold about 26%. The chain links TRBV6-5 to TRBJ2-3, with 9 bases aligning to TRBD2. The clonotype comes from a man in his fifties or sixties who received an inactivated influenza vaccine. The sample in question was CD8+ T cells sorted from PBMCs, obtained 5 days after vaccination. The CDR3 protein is CASSYSPSGISDTQYF. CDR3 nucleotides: TGTGCCAGCAGTTACTCACCTAGCGGGATTTCAGATACGCAGTATTTT.